This TCR beta chain was identified in a study of T-cell reconstitution after alpha-beta-depleted transplantation in children. Preparation of the TCRbeta library was carried out with unique molecular identifiers. One entry per CDR3 protein, called by TCRdb with MiXCR from the PCR reads. The sample records over 150,000 distinct CDR3 sequences, roughly 7% being singletons. This clonotype was found many times. Its antigen is still unknown. Study-wide results and caveats: From newly produced T cells came most of the T-cell counts and diversity one year after transplant. About two months after transplant, alpha-beta T cells reportedly came from several hundred expanded graft clones.

The clonotype comes from a boy aged 2-15 years with acute lymphoblastic leukemia, due to receive a stem cell transplant. This specimen was PBMCs, taken before TCRalphabeta/CD19-depleted stem cell transplant.

The CDR3 here is CASRQQGIAQPQHF. The DNA for the CDR3 is TGTGCCAGCAGGCAACAGGGTATCGCTCAGCCCCAGCATTTT. The V and J genes are TRBV6-1 and TRBJ1-5; D is possibly TRBD1 (6 bases). V lost 6 bases and J 6 bases, leaving 15 bases between the germline ends. The CDR3 extends over 14 amino acids. CDR1 MNHNS and CDR2 SASEGT come from the germline V gene.